The 10 T cell receptor beta chains presented below share a single source sample, sequenced in a study of T cell responses to AZD1222 COVID-19 vaccine. Libraries were prepared by immunoSEQ multiplex PCR; TCRdb keeps only in-frame clonotypes and omits some of them. The table records over 120,000 clones, 85% to 90% of them present only once. Source: peripheral blood, taken on day 0 of AZD1222 vaccination. The origin of the receptors is an adult in good health.

V gene TRBV28 combines with J gene TRBJ1-2, with unresolved D. Germline V gene data show CDR1 as MDHEN and CDR2 as SYDVKM. V dropped 2 bases and J dropped 5 bases, with 6 bases sitting between them. There are 12 residues in the CDR3. CDR3 bases: TGTGCCAGCAGTTTAGGGCAGTATGGCTACACCTTC. Protein product: CASSLGQYGYTF.

This chain connects TRBV24-1 to TRBJ2-1, with D uncertain. The germline V and J ends were trimmed by 3 bases and 8 bases, with 13 bases remaining between them. Germline CDR1 is KGHDR and CDR2 is SFDVKD. There are 14 residues in the CDR3. CDR3 in DNA: TGTGCCACCAGTGATCGTTTACCCTGGCATGAGCAGTTCTTC. This encodes CATSDRLPWHEQFF.

This chain links TRBV7-9 with TRBJ1-5; TRBD1 is a possible D gene (5 bases). The CDR3 loop spans 15 amino acids. Germline V CDR1 and CDR2: SEHNR, FQNEAQ (reference sequence). Trimming removed 4 bases from V and 4 bases from J, with 14 bases in between. The CDR3 loop is CASSSLTGLNQPQHF. The CDR3 DNA reads TGTGCCAGCAGCTCCCTAACAGGTTTAAATCAGCCCCAGCATTTT.

The chain has TRBV24-1 and TRBJ1-5; D remains ambiguous. The CDR3 sequence is 16 residues long. CDR1 is KGHDR, CDR2 SFDVKD, per germline. The V gene lost 0 bases and the J gene lost 6 bases, with 14 bases spanning the gap. CDR3 bases: TGTGCCACCAGTGATTTGCAAACGAAGAGTTGTCAGCCCCAGCATTTT. Translating it yields CATSDLQTKSCQPQHF.

The V and J genes are TRBV4-2 and TRBJ2-3; TRBD2 aligns across 10 bases. Per the germline V gene, CDR1 is LGHNA and CDR2 is YNFKEQ. The CDR3 loop spans 18 amino acids. J lost 0 bases, V lost 4 bases, and 10 bases had no gene match. The CDR3 sequence: CASSPTYLTSGSTDTQYF. The CDR3 nucleotides are TGTGCCAGCAGCCCTACATACCTGACTAGCGGGAGCACAGATACGCAGTATTTT.

This chain links TRBV2 with TRBJ1-5, with 7 bases identical to TRBD1. The germline V gene encodes CDR1 SNHLY and CDR2 FYNNEI. This CDR3 has 15 amino acids. After removal of 0 bases from V and 6 bases from J, the junction contained 5 bases not matched to a gene. CDR3 sequence: CASSEAQGGGQPQHF. The CDR3 DNA reads TGTGCCAGCAGTGAAGCGCAAGGGGGCGGTCAGCCCCAGCATTTT.

This clone was recorded once. The J gene is TRBJ1-4, the V gene TRBV11-2; D remains ambiguous. There are 13 residues in the CDR3. CDR1 and CDR2 from the germline V gene are SGHAT and FQNNGV. Trimming took off 5 bases at V and 5 bases at J, with 9 bases between the two ends. CDR3 DNA: TGTGCCAGCAGCACCCGCCCGAATGAAAAACTGTTTTTT. Translation gives CASSTRPNEKLFF.

The chain carries TRBV24-1 and TRBJ2-1; possible D gene TRBD1, 5 bases. Germline CDR1 is KGHDR and CDR2 is SFDVKD. The CDR3 totals 14 residues. V lost 6 bases, J lost 8 bases, and 16 bases lay in between. The CDR3 region has the DNA TGTGCCACCAGTCAGGAAGGGGTGAGACATGAGCAGTTCTTC. This gives the protein CATSQEGVRHEQFF.

The genes are TRBV11-2 and TRBJ1-6, with D tentatively TRBD1 (6 bases). The V and J ends lost 4 bases and 6 bases respectively, with 10 bases between them. The CDR3 loop spans 14 amino acids. The germline V gene encodes CDR1 SGHAT and CDR2 FQNNGV. The CDR3 DNA reads TGTGCCAGCAGCTCAGGACAGCGTAATTCACCCCTCCACTTT. It encodes CASSSGQRNSPLHF.

This rearrangement joins TRBV30 to TRBJ1-5, with 8 bases matching TRBD1. The J segment lost 3 bases and the V segment lost 5 bases, leaving 3 bases of the junction unmatched. The V gene's germline CDR1 is GTSNPN and CDR2 SVGIG (reference sequence). The CDR3 consists of 13 residues. CDR3 nucleotide sequence: TGTGCCTGGGGGACAGGTCCCAATCAGCCCCAGCATTTT. It translates to CAWGTGPNQPQHF.